These T cell receptor beta chains were read from a single sample in a study of T cells in Graves' hyperthyroidism and ophthalmopathy. TCRdb itself ran the multiplex PCR reads through MiXCR, one entry per CDR3 protein. The sample holds approximately 570,000 distinct CDR3 sequences; less than 20% are singletons and the top ten take less than 55%. The sample comprised blood. The receptors here all came from a man aged 35-49 years with Graves' ophthalmopathy. Both conserved end residues are part of each CDR3. The D gene is left open where the match is weak. Not all rows give a size; the values are once, few, many and, for expanded clones, a class.

TRBJ1-2	TRBV15	-	TRBD1	CATSRDLGTGPTF	TGTGCCACCAGCAGAGATCTAGGGACAGGACCGACCTTC
TRBJ2-7	TRBV2	many	-	CASSFLDIQHEQYF	TGTGCCAGCAGTTTTCTAGATATCCAACACGAGCAGTACTTC
TRBJ2-7	TRBV6-1	-	-	CASSARLFSYEQYF	TGTGCCAGCAGCGCCCGATTATTTTCCTACGAGCAGTACTTC
TRBJ1-5	TRBV11-2	few	TRBD1	CASSLGDRGNQPQHF	TGTGCCAGCAGCTTAGGGGACAGGGGAAATCAGCCCCAGCATTTT
TRBJ1-1	TRBV5-1	many	-	CASSQGTMNTEAFF	TGCGCCAGCAGCCAAGGGACGATGAACACTGAAGCTTTCTTT
TRBJ2-6	TRBV27	many	TRBD1	CASRGRGRGANVLTF	TGTGCCAGCAGGGGCAGGGGGCGAGGGGCCAACGTCCTGACTTTC
TRBJ1-2	TRBV15	-	-	CATSRDGAGKDGYTF	TGTGCCACCAGCAGAGATGGGGCAGGGAAGGATGGCTACACCTTC
TRBJ2-6	TRBV3-1	many	-	CASSQDLRLSGANVLTF	TGTGCCAGCAGCCAAGATCTGCGGCTCTCTGGGGCCAACGTCCTGACTTTC
TRBJ1-1	TRBV5-1	many	-	CASSRGGPTEAFF	TGCGCCAGCAGCCGGGGAGGGCCCACTGAAGCTTTCTTT
TRBJ2-3	TRBV3-1	few	-	CASSQPGVNGYLSDTQYF	TGTGCCAGCAGCCAACCGGGGGTAAACGGGTATCTCTCAGATACGCAGTATTTT
TRBJ2-7	TRBV20-1	few	TRBD2	CSAKQTSGSPSYEQYF	TGCAGTGCTAAGCAGACTAGCGGGAGTCCCTCCTACGAGCAGTACTTC
TRBJ1-2	TRBV5-1	-	-	CASSRQDSNYGYTF	TGCGCCAGCAGCCGACAGGATTCCAACTATGGCTACACCTTC
TRBJ2-1	TRBV11-3	many	TRBD2	CASRGGGADEQFF	TGTGCCAGCAGGGGCGGGGGGGCGGATGAGCAGTTCTTC
TRBJ2-1	TRBV20-1	many	TRBD2	CSARDASGGSYNEQFF	TGCAGTGCTAGAGACGCTAGCGGGGGATCCTACAATGAGCAGTTCTTC